The 22 T cell receptor beta chains below all came from one sample that was sequenced in a study of blood T cell repertoires in COVID-19. Sequenced by immunoSEQ multiplex PCR; TCRdb stores in-frame clones only, minus some. The sample has over 75,000 clones; 84% are singletons. Sequencing was done on a sample of peripheral blood. Receptors were obtained from a woman in her fifties or sixties with acute or convalescent COVID-19.

This clone appeared a single time. The chain has TRBV30 and TRBJ2-7, with D possibly TRBD1 on 5 matching bases. Trimming removed 5 bases from V and 4 bases from J, with 15 bases in between. This CDR3 region has 13 residues. Germline CDR1 is GTSNPN and CDR2 is SVGIG (reference sequence). CDR3 DNA: TGTGCCTGGTCAGGGATTTCAGCTTACGAGCAGTACTTC. It yields the protein CAWSGISAYEQYF.

This chain connects TRBV2 to TRBJ1-4; 7 nucleotides agree with TRBD1. The germline CDR1 and CDR2 sequences are SNHLY and FYNNEI. The CDR3 consists of 14 residues. V was clipped by 6 bases and J by 3 bases; unmatched bases: 4. CDR3 loop: CASRRDSPNEKLFF. DNA of the CDR3: TGTGCCAGCAGGCGGGACAGTCCTAATGAAAAACTGTTTTTT.

The chain joins TRBV5-5 to TRBJ1-6; D is perhaps TRBD1 (6 bases). Trimming took off 3 bases at V and 0 bases at J, with 13 bases between the two ends. The CDR3 covers 17 residues. The germline CDR1 and CDR2 sequences are SGHKS and YYEKEE (reference sequence). CDR3 loop: CASSSTTGFSYNSPLHF. CDR3 bases: TGTGCCAGCAGCTCCACTACAGGGTTCTCCTATAATTCACCCCTCCACTTT.

This clone was observed a few times. The chain uses TRBV6-5 and TRBJ2-1; unclear D gene. The CDR3 extends over 13 amino acids. The germline V gene has CDR1 MNHEY and CDR2 SVGAGI. Trimming removed 2 bases from V and 2 bases from J, with 4 bases in between. The CDR3 nucleotides are TGTGCCAGCAGTTACGGCACCTACAATGAGCAGTTCTTC. It codes for CASSYGTYNEQFF.

The gene calls are TRBV15 and TRBJ2-1; no clear D gene. Germline V gene sequence: CDR1 LNHNV, CDR2 YYDKDF (reference sequence). The CDR3 loop spans 16 amino acids. Trimming removed 5 bases from V and 5 bases from J, with 19 bases in between. The CDR3 DNA is TGTGCCACCAGCGACCGCCTAAAAAGCCGGGACAATGAGCAGTTCTTC. It specifies CATSDRLKSRDNEQFF.

The chain combines TRBV27 with TRBJ2-1; 8 bases line up with TRBD2. This CDR3 region has 16 residues. The V gene's germline CDR1 is MNHEY and CDR2 SMNVEV (reference sequence). The V gene end was trimmed by 4 bases and the J gene end by 6 bases; junction bases not matched to a gene: 11. The CDR3 DNA reads TGTGCCAGCAGTTCACTAGCGGCCTTACTTATCAATGAGCAGTTCTTC. Translating it yields CASSSLAALLINEQFF.

The chain is built from TRBV14 and TRBJ1-1; TRBD1 might be the D (5 bases). The V end was cut by 1 base, the J end by 6 bases, with 12 bases between. The CDR3 runs to 14 residues. CDR1 SGHDN and CDR2 FVKESK come from the germline V gene. In DNA form, the CDR3 reads TGTGCCAGCAGCCAAGTGACCGGAGGGGCTGAAGCTTTCTTT. Translation: CASSQVTGGAEAFF. The complete variable domain, with remaining parts taken from reference TRBV14 and TRBJ1-1, reads EAGVTQFPSHSVIEKGQTVTLRCDPISGHDNLYWYRRVMGKEIKFLLHFVKESKQDESGMPNNRFLAERTGGTYSTLKVQPAELEDSGVYFCASSQVTGGAEAFFGQGTRLTVV.

The rearrangement links TRBV4-2 to TRBJ2-1; D is unresolved. The V end lost 0 bases, the J end lost 7 bases, and 7 bases lay between the germline ends. Germline assignment: CDR1 LGHNA and CDR2 YNFKEQ. This CDR3 spans 13 amino acids. CDR3 sequence (DNA): TGTGCCAGCAGCCAAGATGGGCGTAATGAGCAGTTCTTC. Translating it yields CASSQDGRNEQFF.

V is TRBV6-9 and J is TRBJ2-1; 9 bases are shared with TRBD2. Trimming took 0 bases from V and 5 from J; bases not matched to a gene: 5. The CDR3 has 16 residues. The V gene's germline CDR1 is MNHGY and CDR2 SVAAGI. The CDR3 reads CASSYSQRGANNEQFF. The DNA for the CDR3 is TGTGCCAGCAGTTATTCGCAGCGGGGGGCGAACAATGAGCAGTTCTTC.

The chain couples TRBV2 to TRBJ1-4, with D possibly matching TRBD1 (5 bases). Germline lookup yields CDR1 SNHLY and CDR2 FYNNEI. This CDR3 has 14 amino acids. V lost 0 bases to trimming and J lost 5 bases, with 7 bases between them. CDR3 region: CASSEAAGNEKLFF. For the CDR3, the DNA is TGTGCCAGCAGTGAAGCAGCAGGGAATGAAAAACTGTTTTTT.

V is TRBV2 and J is TRBJ2-4; no clear D. CDR1 SNHLY and CDR2 FYNNEI come from the germline V gene. The V end lost 2 bases, the J end lost 0 bases, and 11 bases lay between the germline ends. This CDR3 has 16 residues. CDR3 amino acids: CASSERPSLAKNIQYF. DNA for the CDR3: TGTGCCAGCAGTGAAAGGCCTAGTCTAGCCAAAAACATTCAGTACTTC.

The CDR3 DNA sequence: TGCGCCAGCAGCCCCTCGGACAGGGGCAATGAGCAGTTCTTC. Amino acids: CASSPSDRGNEQFF. The rearrangement links TRBV5-1 to TRBJ2-1, with 9 positions matching TRBD1. Germline V gene sequence: CDR1 SGHRS, CDR2 YFSETQ. The CDR3 has 14 residues. Trimming took 4 bases from V and 6 from J; bases not matched to a gene: 5.

The chain employs TRBV18 and TRBJ1-5; possibly TRBD1 for D (6 bases). Trimming took 1 base from V and 5 from J, leaving 15 bases between them. CDR3 size: 16 residues. Germline CDR1 is KGHSH and CDR2 is LQKENI. The CDR3 reads CASSPLQGGGDQPQHF. CDR3 nucleotides: TGTGCCAGCTCACCACTACAGGGAGGGGGTGATCAGCCCCAGCATTTT.

This clone was recorded a few times. The chain has TRBV6-2 or TRBV6-3 and TRBJ2-1; the match to TRBD2 covers 7 bases. Germline assignment: CDR1 MNHEY and CDR2 SVGEGT. This CDR3 has 15 residues. V was pared by 6 bases and J by 6 bases, with 11 bases of the junction left unmatched. The CDR3 reads CASSPPGLPLNEQFF. The CDR3 coding sequence is TGTGCCAGCAGCCCCCCGGGACTACCCCTCAATGAGCAGTTCTTC.

V is TRBV28 and J is TRBJ2-3; TRBD2 aligns across 13 bases. CDR1 MDHEN and CDR2 SYDVKM come from the germline V gene. J gave up 5 bases and V 8 bases, and 7 bases lay outside the gene matches. This CDR3 spans 15 amino acids. Written as DNA, the CDR3 is TGTGCCAGCGGAACTAGCGGGAGGGCCGAAGATACGCAGTATTTT. It yields the protein CASGTSGRAEDTQYF.

The CDR3 coding sequence is TGCGCCAGCTTAGATGACGGGGAGCTGTTTTTT. Protein sequence: CASLDDGELFF. The gene calls are TRBV5-1 and TRBJ2-2; D is unresolved. V lost 7 bases and J lost 7, with 8 bases in between. CDR3 length equals 11 residues. Germline CDR1 reads SGHRS; CDR2 reads YFSETQ.

The gene calls are TRBV7-3 and TRBJ2-7, with 9 nucleotides matching TRBD2. The trim removed 3 bases at V and 6 bases at J, leaving 6 bases unmatched. CDR1 and CDR2 (germline): SGHTA, FQGTGA. This CDR3 comprises 14 residues. The CDR3 bases are TGTGCCAGCAGCTTGGTAGCGGGAGTATCCGAGCAGTACTTC. As protein: CASSLVAGVSEQYF.

This clone showed up just a few times. The gene calls are TRBV5-1 and TRBJ2-7; 7 bases are a match to TRBD1. Germline lookup yields CDR1 SGHRS and CDR2 YFSETQ. Trimming at V came to 4 bases and at J to 4 bases, leaving 8 bases not matched to a gene. The CDR3 covers 14 residues. CDR3 sequence: CASSPTGTTYEQYF. CDR3 DNA: TGCGCCAGCAGCCCGACAGGGACGACATACGAGCAGTACTTC. The full variable domain, its missing parts supplied by reference TRBV5-1 and TRBJ2-7, is KAGVTQTPRYLIKTRGQQVTLSCSPISGHRSVSWYQQTPGQGLQFLFEYFSETQRNKGNFPGRFSGRQFSNSRSEMNVSTLELGDSALYLCASSPTGTTYEQYFGPGTRLTVT.

The chain recombines TRBV11-2 with TRBJ2-2; 8 bases are shared with TRBD1. Germline V gene data show CDR1 as SGHAT and CDR2 as FQNNGV. This CDR3 comprises 15 residues. V gave up 6 bases and J gave up 2 bases; unmatched junction bases: 5. CDR3 DNA sequence: TGTGCCAGCAGGCGAGACAGGGGCAACACCGGGGAGCTGTTTTTT. Its protein product is CASRRDRGNTGELFF. The whole variable domain, remainder taken from reference TRBV11-2 and TRBJ2-2, is EAGVAQSPRYKIIEKRQSVAFWCNPISGHATLYWYQQILGQGPKLLIQFQNNGVVDDSQLPKDRFSAERLKGVDSTLKIQPAKLEDSAVYLCASRRDRGNTGELFFGEGSRLTVL.

This chain joins TRBV10-3 and TRBJ2-2; 7 nucleotides agree with TRBD2. This CDR3 has 14 amino acids. From germline, CDR1 is ENHRY and CDR2 SYGVKD. V was clipped by 7 bases and J by 6 bases; unmatched bases: 8. The CDR3 DNA reads TGTGCCATCAAGGTGGGAGGGGACCCCGGGGAGCTGTTTTTT. This codes for CAIKVGGDPGELFF.

The sample holds a few counts of this clone. The chain joins TRBV14 to TRBJ2-1; D unclear. The CDR3 totals 14 residues. Germline CDR1 is SGHDN and CDR2 is FVKESK. V gave up 4 bases and J gave up 7 bases, with 14 bases separating them. CDR3 residues: CASSRRSGFNEQFF. The CDR3 DNA reads TGTGCCAGCAGCCGCCGGTCCGGGTTTAATGAGCAGTTCTTC.

This chain links TRBV18 with TRBJ1-5; 10 bases are shared with TRBD1. The ends lost 6 bases at V and 2 bases at J; junction bases unmatched: 7. Germline CDR1 reads KGHSH; CDR2 reads LQKENI. CDR3 length: 16 residues. CDR3 DNA sequence: TGTGCCAGCTCCCGACAGGGGGCTAATGGCAATCAGCCCCAGCATTTT. Protein sequence: CASSRQGANGNQPQHF.